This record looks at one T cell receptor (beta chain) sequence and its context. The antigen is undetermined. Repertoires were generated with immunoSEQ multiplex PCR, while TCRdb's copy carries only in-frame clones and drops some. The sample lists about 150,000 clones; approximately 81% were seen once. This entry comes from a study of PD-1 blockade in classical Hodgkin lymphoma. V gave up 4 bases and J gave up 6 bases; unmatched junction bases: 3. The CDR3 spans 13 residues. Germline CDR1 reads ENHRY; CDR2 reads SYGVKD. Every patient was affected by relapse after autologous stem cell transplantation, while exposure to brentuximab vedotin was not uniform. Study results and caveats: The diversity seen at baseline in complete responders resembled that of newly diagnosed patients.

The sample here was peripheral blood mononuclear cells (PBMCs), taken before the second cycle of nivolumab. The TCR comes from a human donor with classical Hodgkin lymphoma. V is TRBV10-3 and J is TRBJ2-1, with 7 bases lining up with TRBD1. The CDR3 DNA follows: TGTGCCATCAGTGTAAGACAGGGCAATGAGCAGTTCTTC. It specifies CAISVRQGNEQFF.